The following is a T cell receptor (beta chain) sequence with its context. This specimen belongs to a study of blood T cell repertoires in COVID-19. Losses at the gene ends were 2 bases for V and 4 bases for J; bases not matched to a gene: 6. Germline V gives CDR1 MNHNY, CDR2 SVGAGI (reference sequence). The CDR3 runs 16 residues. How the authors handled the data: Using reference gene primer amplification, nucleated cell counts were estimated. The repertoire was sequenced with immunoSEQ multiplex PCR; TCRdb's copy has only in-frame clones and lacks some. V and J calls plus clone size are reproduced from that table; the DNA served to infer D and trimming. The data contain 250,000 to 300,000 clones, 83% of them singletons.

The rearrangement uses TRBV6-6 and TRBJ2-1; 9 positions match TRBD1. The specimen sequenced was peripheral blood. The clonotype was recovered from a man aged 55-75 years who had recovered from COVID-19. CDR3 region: CASSYPTGGLYNEQFF. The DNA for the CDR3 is TGTGCCAGCAGTTACCCGACAGGGGGGTTGTACAATGAGCAGTTCTTC.